A selection of T cell receptor beta chains follows, all from one sample in a study of cytomegalovirus exposure and HLA in healthy donors. TCRdb keeps only in-frame clones here, not all; method: immunoSEQ multiplex PCR. The table includes 160,000 or so clones, approximately 70% detected once. The material sequenced was PBMCs. Receptors were obtained from a young man in good health and CMV-seropositive. Each CDR3 is given with its conserved first and last residue. The D gene is left open where the match is weak.

TRBV30,TRBD1,CAWAGQHNEKLFF
TRBV19,TRBD2,CASSTTHGGSGELFF
TRBV11-2,TRBD2,CASSRAGVLTGELFF
TRBV15,.,CATSTQNGVVVDDQPQHF
TRBV5-5,.,CASSLASGLYNEQFF
TRBV7-9,.,CASSLSEGAGYTF
TRBV14,.,CASSSGAYNEQFF
TRBV5-1,.,CASSLSADTQYF
TRBV5-1,TRBD1,CASSVIRGFRDNEQFF
TRBV16,.,CASSSSSSGVTEAFF
TRBV5-1,.,CASSLGGVDTGELFF
TRBV9,.,CASSVGQTVSYGYTF
TRBV5-6,.,CASSLEFGRAGTEAFF
TRBV5-1,TRBD2,CASSLDWGTSGGADTQYF
TRBV2,.,CASTGPNPQANEQFF
TRBV5-4,TRBD2,CASSSTSGISTDTQYF
TRBV7-3,TRBD2,CASSPGGSGANVLTF
TRBV28,TRBD2,CATATFSGAGTDTQYF
TRBV7-6,.,CASSLNKDTQYF
TRBV4-2,.,CASSQDGQGGRGYTF
TRBV18,TRBD1,CASSADYDRGTTEAFF
TRBV28,TRBD1,CASSMGQGATNEKLFF
TRBV4-1,TRBD2,CASSHPTSGGARETQYF
TRBV29-1,TRBD2,CSAPWGGSYNEQFF
TRBV6-1,TRBD1,CASSDRGYTEAFF
TRBV10-1,.,CASSKTSYNEQFF
TRBV10-3,TRBD1,CAISAGQHNQPQHF
TRBV7-2,.,CASSPHGGQPQHF
TRBV2,.,CASSGRVTEAFF
TRBV7-8,.,CASSLSGVYYGYTF
TRBV28,.,CASSLEARTLYGYTF
TRBV29-1,.,CSVQGNWVNTEAFF
TRBV5-1,TRBD2,CASSPAASGGRTHTDTQYF
TRBV5-1,TRBD2,CASSQGRVDGTDTQYF
TRBV19,.,CASSATRQANEKLFF
TRBV5-4,TRBD1,CASHSVMGQGNTGELFF
TRBV30,TRBD1,CAWSEGQGANGYTF
TRBV5-1,TRBD1,CASASDGTGSTGELFF
TRBV28,.,CASSFLSGTDTQYF
TRBV20-1,.,CSARGDNEQFF
TRBV19,TRBD2,CASSWSSGNTGELFF
TRBV7-2,TRBD2,CASSPSGRGSDTQYF
TRBV10-3,TRBD1,CAISPDRGPGSESNEQFF
TRBV7-8,TRBD2,CASSRTSGRVLISYNEQFF
TRBV6-5,.,CASSYGGSGNTIYF
TRBV28,TRBD1,CASSLGTDTGELFF
TRBV28,TRBD1,CASRETGPNEKLFF
TRBV12-5,.,CASGGDSSLHEQFF
TRBV6-6,TRBD1,CASKLPGQGLEKLFF